The 11 T cell receptor beta chains listed next were all sequenced from one sample in a study of cytomegalovirus exposure and HLA in healthy donors. The primer mix had 60 Vbeta and 13 Jbeta primers. The assay was immunoSEQ multiplex PCR, and TCRdb's table has in-frame clones only and misses some. The top ten clones hold approximately 2% of a sample with approximately 210,000 clones, about four fifths of them seen once. The sequencing input was PBMCs. Every receptor here comes from a man younger than 30 in good health and CMV-seronegative.

This clone has just a few counts. The genes are TRBV7-2 and TRBJ2-5, with 10 bases that match TRBD1. V trimming: 2 bases; J trimming: 10 bases; junction bases outside the gene matches: 10. The CDR3 consists of 15 residues. Germline values: CDR1 SGHTA, CDR2 FQGNSA. In DNA form, the CDR3 reads TGTGCCAGCAGCTTACTAGGGACAGGGGAGGAGTTCCAGTACTTC. Protein: CASSLLGTGEEFQYF.

The rearrangement joins TRBV18 to TRBJ2-2, with 7 bases identical to TRBD1. V gave up 6 bases and J gave up 5 bases; unmatched junction bases: 3. This CDR3 has 13 residues. Germline V gene data show CDR1 as KGHSH and CDR2 as LQKENI. The CDR3 DNA is TGTGCCAGCTCCTTGACAGGGACCGGGGAGCTGTTTTTT. Translating gives CASSLTGTGELFF.

The rearrangement uses TRBV7-9 and TRBJ2-7; 12 positions match TRBD2. V lost 4 bases to trimming and J lost 2 bases; unmatched junction nucleotides: 3. The CDR3 runs 15 residues. Germline CDR1 SEHNR, CDR2 FQNEAQ (reference sequence). CDR3 bases: TGTGCCAGCAGCTCCCTAGCGGGGGGGCCCTACGAGCAGTACTTC. Encoded protein: CASSSLAGGPYEQYF.

The CDR3, as DNA: TGTGCCAGCAGCCGCCTAGCGGGGCGTACCGGAGAGACCCAGTACTTC. As protein: CASSRLAGRTGETQYF. The chain joins TRBV7-2 to TRBJ2-5; the match to TRBD2 covers 9 bases. V shed 5 bases, J shed 4 bases, and the junction held 11 bases outside the gene matches. Germline CDR1 SGHTA, CDR2 FQGNSA. The CDR3 has 16 residues.

Comment on this clone: The junction and the germline gene differ at one end; a read error may be behind it. This chain's CDR3 is CASSPATSELHF. The CDR3 DNA reads as TGTGCCAGCAGCCCAGCGACTAGCGAACTTCACTTC. The V and J genes are TRBV7-9 and TRBJ2-7, with 8 bases aligning to TRBD2. Germline V gives CDR1 SEHNR, CDR2 FQNEAQ (reference sequence). This CDR3 is 12 amino acids long.

This chain uses TRBV7-2 with TRBJ2-5; 11 bases match TRBD1. CDR3 length equals 16 residues. Per germline, CDR1 SGHTA and CDR2 FQGNSA. With 5 bases clipped from V and 2 bases from J, the junction kept 7 bases outside the gene matches. In DNA, the CDR3 is TGTGCCAGCAGCGCGTTGGGGACAGGGGGACAAGAGACCCAGTACTTC. Protein sequence: CASSALGTGGQETQYF.

This chain connects TRBV9 to TRBJ2-2, with 8 bases identical to TRBD1. Trimming cost V 2 bases and J 0 bases; bases outside gene matches: 6. CDR1 and CDR2 (germline): SGDLS, YYNGEE. The CDR3 contains 17 residues. CDR3 in DNA: TGTGCCAGCAGCGTGCCCACAGGGGGAGCGAACACCGGGGAGCTGTTTTTT. This gives the protein CASSVPTGGANTGELFF.

CDR3 sequence (DNA): TGCAGCGCAGACAGGGCGAACACTGAAGCTTTCTTT. Amino acid sequence: CSADRANTEAFF. V is TRBV29-1 and J is TRBJ1-1, with 7 bases fitting TRBD1. CDR3 length equals 12 residues. In germline, CDR1 is SQVTM, CDR2 ANQGSEA. Trimming at V came to 7 bases and at J to 1 base, leaving 3 bases not matched to a gene.

This clone was seen a single time. V usage is TRBV29-1 and J usage is TRBJ2-1, with TRBD1 matching 9 bases. V lost 7 bases and J lost 5; bases outside the gene matches: 9. Germline V gene sequence: CDR1 SQVTM, CDR2 ANQGSEA. This CDR3 comprises 14 residues. CDR3 region: CSAREGQGNNEQFF. DNA of the CDR3: TGCAGCGCCCGAGAAGGACAGGGGAACAATGAGCAGTTCTTC.

CDR3 loop: CASSVTGGSIAEAFF. For the CDR3, the DNA is TGTGCCAGCAGCGTGACAGGGGGCTCGATCGCTGAAGCTTTCTTT. This sequence joins TRBV9 and TRBJ1-1, with 10 bases matching TRBD1. Germline CDR1 is SGDLS and CDR2 is YYNGEE. The CDR3 is 15 amino acids. Unmatched junction bases numbered 7, after V lost 2 bases and J lost 6 bases.

This chain links TRBV5-1 with TRBJ2-1; 11 bases are a match to TRBD2. This CDR3 is built from 19 residues. Germline V CDR1 and CDR2: SGHRS, YFSETQ. The V segment lost 2 bases and the J segment 1 base; nucleotides outside the gene matches: 11. CDR3 DNA: TGCGCCAGCAGCTTTACCGGGCTAGCGGGAGGTACTTCCTACAATGAGCAGTTCTTC. Translating it yields CASSFTGLAGGTSYNEQFF. The entire variable domain, with the rest obtained from reference TRBV5-1 and TRBJ2-1, is as follows: KAGVTQTPRYLIKTRGQQVTLSCSPISGHRSVSWYQQTPGQGLQFLFEYFSETQRNKGNFPGRFSGRQFSNSRSEMNVSTLELGDSALYLCASSFTGLAGGTSYNEQFFGPGTRLTVL.